This T cell receptor beta chain was sequenced during a study of cytomegalovirus exposure and HLA in healthy donors. Study details: Membership in the Caucasian-associated ancestry cluster was found for about 80% of 300 to 400 genotyped donors.

In the PCR, 60 Vbeta and 13 Jbeta primers were used. Assay used: immunoSEQ multiplex PCR; TCRdb lists only in-frame clones, some missing. Altogether 100,000 to 150,000 clones are present, more than 65% being singletons, with the ten largest covering roughly 13%. The CDR3 spans 16 residues. CDR1 SQVTM and CDR2 ANQGSEA come from the germline V gene. With 2 bases clipped from V and 4 bases from J, the junction kept 9 bases outside the gene matches. This clone showed up just a few times. The TCR comes from a woman in her thirties or forties in good health and CMV-seropositive. Sequencing was carried out using PBMCs. The V call is TRBV29-1, the J call TRBJ2-1; 9 bases fit TRBD1. Here the CDR3 reads CSVEPPGQGSYNEQFF. As DNA, the CDR3 is TGCAGCGTTGAACCTCCGGGACAGGGCTCTTACAATGAGCAGTTCTTC.